This T cell receptor beta chain originates from a study of blood T cells in healthy people across ages. Study-level points and caveats: Nothing was known about donor CMV status, and this possibly confounded expanded clonotype changes. Donors of long life had a larger count of naive CD4+ cells and greater diversity than aged donors. Measured against age, TCR beta diversity per million T cells decreased in a roughly linear manner.

The second PCR ran roughly 6 to 11 cycles with a sample-barcoded 5' primer and J-beta primers. TCRdb reanalysed the 5' RACE reads using MiXCR and keeps one entry per CDR3 protein. The data contain more than 1,400,000 distinct CDR3 sequences, 42% of them singletons. CDR3 length: 17 residues. The V segment lost 4 bases and the J segment 5 bases; nucleotides outside the gene matches: 14. The germline V gene has CDR1 SGHTA and CDR2 FQGNSA. A note on this clonotype: No antigen is known for it.

The sample taken for sequencing was blood. This receptor was obtained from a woman aged 18-29 years in good health. The chain employs TRBV7-2 and TRBJ2-3; 8 nucleotides match TRBD2. CDR3 amino acids: CASSSRGVGLAGDTQYF. The CDR3 nucleotides are TGTGCCAGCAGCTCCCGAGGGGTGGGGCTAGCGGGAGATACGCAGTATTTT.